This TCR beta chain was documented in a study of human T cells and chemical hapten exposure (dated by TCRdb to the early 2020s). In the study overall: For sensitization, 2% DPC in acetone was applied to an approximately 2 cm by approximately 2 cm area of upper inner arm skin. The study tracked peripheral blood TCR repertoire changes in vivo during primary and secondary sensitization to the hapten diphenylcyclopropenone (DPC) in alopecia patients. Patch testing was done on the upper back using Finn chambers containing 0.01% DPC, and results were scored after 6 days according to International Contact Dermatitis Research Group standards. The libraries were sequenced as a pool, and the TCR yield per sample differed mostly because of small variations in library volumes within the pool. Patients additionally received weekly therapeutic DPC doses to the scalp throughout the approximately 24-week study period. Blood samples were taken from patients before sensitization (week 0) and then at 2, 6 and about 24 weeks after DPC sensitization. Twenty-nine alopecia patients gave blood for TCR sequencing at one to four time points (pre-sensitization, 2, 6 and 24 weeks). The patient cohort, mostly female, included alopecia areata with under or over 50% scalp involvement, alopecia totalis and alopecia universalis. Study-level results and caveats: Expanded TCRs formed significantly more large CDR3 similarity clusters than pre-sensitization or healthy control sets, consistent with antigen-driven responses. Because all patients had alopecia, a presumed autoimmune disease, the immune response of the patients might differ from that of healthy individuals. The number of TCRs above 1 in 1000 frequency did not change with DPC sensitization; there was no evidence of global repertoire structure alterations. After repeated subsampling, changes were observed in the strength of the expansion versus patch-test correlation and in the threshold at which the correlation became significant. The number of PT1 expanded TCRs positively correlated with patch test score, significant at thresholds 8, 16 and 32 but not 4.

The method behind the library was RACE. Instrument used: NextSeq 500. During library preparation, unique molecular identifiers were attached to individual cDNA molecules so that TCRs could be counted quantitatively and reproducibly. From each blood RNA sample, both TCR alpha and TCR beta chains were sequenced. Processing in the source paper ran as follows. A median of approximately 96,000 TCRs per sample was observed, with a range of about 20,000 to 690,600. V, J and CDR3 annotation of the TCR reads was carried out using the Decombinator software suite. Every sample was subsampled to the same number of TCRs (28,000) for the PS versus PT1 abundance plots. Expanded TCRs were defined as absent before sensitization and observed at least eight times at the 2-week time point. TCRdb trimmed public reads at Q25 via fastp, called clones via MiXCR and kept in-frame beta chains. All rows with the same CDR3 protein become a single entry with the most common DNA and genes. It is TCRdb's table, rather than the study itself, that gives the V and J calls and clone size. For this sample there are about 41,000 distinct CDR3 sequences; approximately 3.4% appear just once. The biggest ten clones account for about 7.4% of the sample.

Only a few counts were recorded for this clonotype. Which antigen it targets is not known. Per-nucleotide qualities are absent, and no much larger clonotype sits a single base away. This specimen's time point label, per the study, means: patch test 2, 6 weeks after DPC sensitization. The treatment or condition label, read with the paper, signifies: therapeutic diphenylcyclopropenone sensitization with weekly scalp DPC. Blood at each patch-test visit was drawn before the patch test was applied. Patients were considered eligible if aged 18 to 70, diagnosed with alopecia and deemed suitable for DPC therapy, and patients were excluded if pregnant. Total RNA was extracted from unfractionated whole blood that had been collected in Tempus Blood RNA tubes. V and J lose 1 base and 0 bases, and a span of 8 bases separates them. The cysteine opens and the phenylalanine closes a CDR3 of 15 amino acids. CDR3 DNA is the only sequence kept; it has 45 bases, read in frame from the first base.

Sequences were derived from whole blood, sampled in connection with sensitization to the hapten diphenylcyclopropenone (DPC). This chain joins TRBV12-3 or TRBV12-4 to TRBJ2-3, and perhaps TRBD2 as D gene, on 5 matching bases. The TCR sequence derives from a man aged 40-49 years with alopecia areata. Some clones in this sample may be carry-over from other donors' samples. The DNA is as follows: TGTGCCAGCAGTTTAGACGGCGGGAGCACAGATACGCAGTATTTT. Its coded protein is CASSLDGGSTDTQYF.